This TCR beta chain was recorded in a study of cytomegalovirus exposure and HLA in healthy donors. In the study overall: Researchers found that approximately 77% of just under 400 genotyped donors fell within the Caucasian-associated ancestry cluster. The study, taken as a whole, reports: Reports described diagnosis of cytomegalovirus status by the classifier as highly specific and sensitive.

This clone was detected once. Its antigen is undetermined. Primers for the PCR totalled 60 Vbeta and 13 Jbeta. Sequenced by immunoSEQ multiplex PCR; TCRdb stores in-frame clones only, minus some. Of over 130,000 clones in the sample, 80% were seen once. Germline CDR1 and CDR2: SEHNR and FQNEAQ (reference sequence). V was trimmed by 3 bases and J by 2 bases, leaving 14 bases between them. The CDR3 sequence is 15 residues long. Sequenced: PBMCs. This TCR derives from a man between 45 and 60 years old in good health and CMV-seronegative. The V call is TRBV7-9, the J call TRBJ2-7; D is unresolved. DNA of the CDR3: TGTGCCAGCAGCTTGGCGGCAGTTGGCCCCTACGAGCAGTACTTC. The encoded protein is CASSLAAVGPYEQYF.